Listed below are T cell receptor beta chains from one sample, sequenced in a study of technical replicates of blood from a few donors. Repertoires were generated with immunoSEQ multiplex PCR, while TCRdb's copy carries only in-frame clones and drops some. The sample includes 60,000 or so clones, roughly 89% seen only once; the top ten take about 5%. Input material: PBMCs. The receptor source for this set is a human donor in good health. Some clones in this sample may be carry-over from other donors' samples. Both conserved end residues are part of each CDR3. The order of the fields is CDR3 protein, CDR3 DNA, D gene, clone size, J gene, V gene. The D gene is left open where the match is weak. The listing skips clone size in some rows; elsewhere it reads once, few, many or a size class.

CDR3 protein: CASSFTSGSYEQYF
CDR3 DNA: TGTGCCAGCAGCTTCACCTCCGGGAGCTACGAGCAGTACTTC
D gene: NA
clone size: few
J gene: TRBJ2-7
V gene: TRBV5-5

CDR3 protein: CASSLEGTAYYEQYF
CDR3 DNA: TGCGCCAGCAGCCTCGAAGGGACAGCTTACTACGAGCAGTACTTC
D gene: TRBD1
clone size: NA
J gene: TRBJ2-7
V gene: TRBV4-3

CDR3 protein: CSSSTGHDPNTEAFF
CDR3 DNA: TGCAGCTCGTCGACAGGGCACGATCCAAACACTGAAGCTTTCTTT
D gene: TRBD1
clone size: NA
J gene: TRBJ1-1
V gene: TRBV29-1

CDR3 protein: CASSLKQGAGEQYF
CDR3 DNA: TGTGCCAGCAGCTTGAAACAGGGGGCGGGGGAGCAGTACTTC
D gene: TRBD1
clone size: NA
J gene: TRBJ2-7
V gene: TRBV5-6

CDR3 protein: CASSTGLAGGRGNIQYF
CDR3 DNA: TGCGCCAGCAGCACCGGACTAGCGGGGGGGCGCGGGAACATTCAGTACTTC
D gene: TRBD2
clone size: NA
J gene: TRBJ2-4
V gene: TRBV5-1

CDR3 protein: CASSQDRDGGSYGYTF
CDR3 DNA: TGCGCCAGCAGCCAAGATCGGGACGGGGGTAGCTATGGCTACACCTTC
D gene: NA
clone size: NA
J gene: TRBJ1-2
V gene: TRBV4-3

CDR3 protein: CASRDSGTYNEQFF
CDR3 DNA: TGTGCCAGCAGAGACAGCGGGACCTACAATGAGCAGTTCTTC
D gene: TRBD2
clone size: NA
J gene: TRBJ2-1
V gene: TRBV13

CDR3 protein: CASSIATSGSTQETQYF
CDR3 DNA: TGTGCCAGCAGCATTGCGACTAGCGGGAGCACCCAAGAGACCCAGTACTTC
D gene: TRBD2
clone size: NA
J gene: TRBJ2-5
V gene: TRBV9

CDR3 protein: CASSQSLTQGRQQYF
CDR3 DNA: TGCGCCAGCAGTCAATCTCTAACCCAGGGGAGACAGCAGTACTTC
D gene: NA
clone size: NA
J gene: TRBJ2-7
V gene: TRBV23-1

CDR3 protein: CASSLTVAGENEQFF
CDR3 DNA: TGTGCCAGCAGCTTAACGGTAGCGGGAGAGAATGAGCAGTTCTTC
D gene: TRBD2
clone size: NA
J gene: TRBJ2-1
V gene: TRBV5-4

CDR3 protein: CASSIGQGKFRELFF
CDR3 DNA: TGTGCCAGTAGTATAGGCCAGGGGAAATTCCGGGAGCTGTTTTTT
D gene: NA
clone size: NA
J gene: TRBJ2-2
V gene: TRBV19

CDR3 protein: CASSLGTALSTDTQYF
CDR3 DNA: TGTGCCAGCAGCCTTGGGACAGCCTTGAGCACAGATACGCAGTATTTT
D gene: TRBD1
clone size: NA
J gene: TRBJ2-3
V gene: TRBV9

CDR3 protein: CASSPRGSGFGDETQYF
CDR3 DNA: TGTGCCAGCAGCCCTAGGGGGTCGGGTTTTGGGGACGAGACCCAGTACTTC
D gene: NA
clone size: NA
J gene: TRBJ2-5
V gene: TRBV7-2

CDR3 protein: CASSPEGGTEAFF
CDR3 DNA: TGTGCCAGCAGCCCAGAGGGCGGCACTGAAGCTTTCTTT
D gene: NA
clone size: NA
J gene: TRBJ1-1
V gene: TRBV7-9

CDR3 protein: CASSLRVYNSPLHF
CDR3 DNA: TGTGCCAGCAGTTTACGGGTGTACAATTCACCCCTCCACTTT
D gene: NA
clone size: NA
J gene: TRBJ1-6
V gene: TRBV27

CDR3 protein: CASTDRAYEQYF
CDR3 DNA: TGTGCCAGTACGGACAGAGCCTACGAGCAGTACTTC
D gene: NA
clone size: NA
J gene: TRBJ2-7
V gene: TRBV19

CDR3 protein: CASSRSGGFNEQFF
CDR3 DNA: TGCGCCAGCAGCCGTAGCGGGGGGTTCAATGAGCAGTTCTTC
D gene: TRBD2
clone size: medium-sized
J gene: TRBJ2-1
V gene: TRBV5-1

CDR3 protein: CASSASESSGGQETQYF
CDR3 DNA: TGTGCCAGCAGTGCAAGCGAATCTAGCGGGGGACAAGAGACCCAGTACTTC
D gene: TRBD2
clone size: NA
J gene: TRBJ2-5
V gene: TRBV6-1

CDR3 protein: CASSPGQDEQYF
CDR3 DNA: TGTGCCAGCAGCCCTGGACAGGACGAGCAGTACTTC
D gene: TRBD1
clone size: NA
J gene: TRBJ2-7
V gene: TRBV5-6

CDR3 protein: CASSPQPTGAGANVLTF
CDR3 DNA: TGTGCCAGCAGCCCCCAGCCGACGGGGGCTGGGGCCAACGTCCTGACTTTC
D gene: NA
clone size: NA
J gene: TRBJ2-6
V gene: TRBV7-9